This T cell receptor (beta chain) was documented in a study of identical twins' blood T cells. Study-wide results and caveats: Twins shared more top CDR3 clonotypes than unrelated donors did. Environmental influences on twin similarity could not be excluded.

Germline CDR1 and CDR2: MNHEY and SMNVEV (reference sequence). The CDR3 runs to 16 residues. The V gene end was trimmed by 2 bases and the J gene end by 0 bases; junction bases not matched to a gene: 4. This clonotype was observed a few times. Its target is unknown. Donors were six healthy women in three monozygous twin pairs. TCR cDNA libraries were made from RNA using a previously described, modified protocol. Each CDR3 protein gets one entry after TCRdb re-called the 5' RACE reads with MiXCR. The repertoire consists of 350,000 to 400,000 distinct CDR3 sequences, with 28% occurring once and the leading ten covering 6.1%.

The gene calls are TRBV27 and TRBJ2-4, with 7 bases identical to TRBD1. The TCR was taken from a woman between 18 and 49 years old in good health. Material for sequencing was PBMCs. In DNA, the CDR3 is TGTGCCAGCAGTTTAGGACAGGCGATAGCCAAAAACATTCAGTACTTC. Residues: CASSLGQAIAKNIQYF.